The 28 T cell receptor beta chains presented below share a single source sample, sequenced in a study of metastatic and nonmetastatic thyroid tumors. No treatment had been given to any patient before thyroid surgery. TCRdb redid the clone calls on the PCR reads using MiXCR. This table has around 5,900 clones, 30% to 45% appearing once. The source material was tumor tissue. All receptors derive from a male donor with papillary thyroid cancer or a benign thyroid nodule (not recorded which). Some clones in this sample may be carry-over from other donors' samples.

This clone has a handful of counts. V usage is TRBV27 and J usage is TRBJ1-1, with a weak D call TRBD1 (5 bases). Germline values: CDR1 MNHEY, CDR2 SMNVEV (reference sequence). Trimming stripped 6 bases from V and 5 bases from J, with 22 bases between. The CDR3 totals 16 residues. The CDR3 bases are TGTGCCAGCAGCCCTAACCCCCCAGGGAGGAGGACTGAAGCTTTCTTT. Translation: CASSPNPPGRRTEAFF.

By share, this clone ranks as medium-sized. This chain joins TRBV30 and TRBJ1-6; D remains ambiguous. This CDR3 region has 14 residues. Deletions cut 1 base from V and 6 bases from J, with 10 bases between. The germline CDR1 and CDR2 sequences are GTSNPN and SVGIG (reference sequence). As DNA, the CDR3 is TGTGCCTGGAGTGGGAGCATAGGTAATTCACCCCTCCACTTT. Its protein is CAWSGSIGNSPLHF.

The gene calls are TRBV5-1 and TRBJ1-1, with D possibly matching TRBD1 (5 bases). The CDR3 covers 14 residues. CDR1 SGHRS and CDR2 YFSETQ come from the germline V gene. Deletions cut 0 bases from V and 8 bases from J, with 14 bases between. The CDR3 region is CASSLGGDGREAFF. The CDR3, as DNA: TGCGCCAGCAGCTTGGGTGGGGACGGCCGAGAAGCTTTCTTT.

The V call is TRBV28, the J call TRBJ2-1; weak D call: TRBD2 (5 bases). Germline V gene sequence: CDR1 MDHEN, CDR2 SYDVKM. The CDR3 consists of 16 residues. V was trimmed by 2 bases and J by 4 bases, leaving 15 bases between them. The CDR3 DNA reads TGTGCCAGCAGTTTAGGGCTAGCCGAAAGGTACAATGAGCAGTTCTTC. It codes for CASSLGLAERYNEQFF.

The V gene is TRBV15, the J gene TRBJ1-4; D is perhaps TRBD1 (5 bases). The CDR3 length is 16 residues. V was trimmed by 0 bases and J by 7 bases, leaving 15 bases between them. CDR1 is LNHNV and CDR2 is YYDKDF in the germline V gene (reference sequence). The CDR3 reads CATSRDSGGSSEKLFF. CDR3 coding DNA: TGTGCCACCAGCAGAGATTCGGGGGGTTCGAGTGAAAAACTGTTTTTT. Full variable domain (missing parts from reference TRBV15 and TRBJ1-4): DAMVIQNPRYQVTQFGKPVTLSCSQTLNHNVMYWYQQKSSQAPKLLFHYYDKDFNNEADTPDNFQSRRPNTSFCFLDIRSPGLGDTAMYLCATSRDSGGSSEKLFFGSGTQLSVL.

In its sample, this clone was seen a few times. The V gene is TRBV28, the J gene TRBJ1-2; unclear D gene. CDR1 and CDR2 from the germline V gene are MDHEN and SYDVKM. V lost 5 bases, J lost 4 bases, and 8 bases lay in between. The CDR3 sequence is 12 residues long. CDR3 loop: CASSRVPYGYTF. CDR3 in DNA: TGTGCCAGCAGTCGCGTCCCCTATGGCTACACCTTC.

This chain links TRBV5-5 with TRBJ2-7; D is perhaps TRBD2 (5 bases). Germline V gene sequence: CDR1 SGHKS, CDR2 YYEKEE (reference sequence). V gave up 0 bases and J gave up 4 bases, with 14 bases separating them. The CDR3 sequence is 15 residues long. The CDR3 DNA reads as TGTGCCAGCAGCTTGGCCCGGGGATCTAATTACGAGCAGTACTTC. Amino acid sequence: CASSLARGSNYEQYF. The variable domain in full, with the rest retrieved from reference TRBV5-5 and TRBJ2-7, is DAGVTQSPTHLIKTRGQQVTLRCSPISGHKSVSWYQQVLGQGPQFIFQYYEKEERGRGNFPDRFSARQFPNYSSELNVNALLLGDSALYLCASSLARGSNYEQYFGPGTRLTVT.

There are a few counts of this clone. This chain joins TRBV6-1 and TRBJ1-4, with a tentative D call TRBD1 (5 bases). The V gene lost 2 bases and the J gene lost 3 bases, with 10 bases spanning the gap. The CDR3 sequence is 15 residues long. Germline CDR1 and CDR2: MNHNS and SASEGT. The CDR3 is CASSESGTSNEKLFF. The CDR3 DNA sequence: TGTGCCAGCAGTGAATCAGGGACTTCTAATGAAAAACTGTTTTTT.

This clone was counted ten times or more. This chain joins TRBV19 and TRBJ2-7; D possibly corresponds to TRBD2 (7 bases). Between the trimmed V and J ends, which lost 5 bases and 4 bases, there was a span of 12 bases. Germline-derived CDR1 and CDR2 are LNHDA and SQIVND (reference sequence). The CDR3 length is 13 residues. The CDR3 bases are TGTGCCAGTAGTCCTGGGGGGGCGTACGAGCAGTACTTC. Translated: CASSPGGAYEQYF.

This clone was seen a few times. The chain combines TRBV9 with TRBJ2-3; 8 nucleotides match TRBD2. From germline, CDR1 is SGDLS and CDR2 YYNGEE. CDR3 length: 16 amino acids. The ends lost 0 bases at V and 0 bases at J; junction bases unmatched: 3. CDR3 protein: CASSVAGGESTDTQYF. The CDR3 DNA sequence: TGTGCCAGCAGCGTAGCCGGGGGGGAGAGCACAGATACGCAGTATTTT.

This clone qualifies as medium-sized. The chain carries TRBV7-3 and TRBJ2-1; maybe TRBD1 (5 bases). Trimming removed 5 bases from V and 8 bases from J, with 19 bases in between. The CDR3 covers 15 residues. Germline V lookup: CDR1 SGHTA, CDR2 FQGTGA. CDR3 sequence (DNA): TGTGCCAGCAGCACCGCCGCGGTAGGGGTCGATGAGCAGTTCTTC. It codes for CASSTAAVGVDEQFF. The full variable domain, completed using reference TRBV7-3 and TRBJ2-1, is GAGVSQTPSNKVTEKGKYVELRCDPISGHTALYWYRQSLGQGPEFLIYFQGTGAADDSGLPNDRFFAVRPEGSVSTLKIQRTERGDSAVYLCASSTAAVGVDEQFFGPGTRLTVL.

The CDR3 DNA reads TGCGCCAGCAGCCTGGACGGGACAGGCAAATACGAGCAGTACTTC. It encodes CASSLDGTGKYEQYF. The genes are TRBV5-1 and TRBJ2-7; 8 bases are a match to TRBD1. The trim removed 4 bases at V and 4 bases at J, leaving 10 bases unmatched. The CDR3 contains 15 residues. Germline V gene data show CDR1 as SGHRS and CDR2 as YFSETQ.

This clone is labeled large (0.1 to 1%). The gene calls are TRBV24-1 and TRBJ2-1; 9 nucleotides align to TRBD1. The germline V gene encodes CDR1 KGHDR and CDR2 SFDVKD. Trimming at V came to 7 bases and at J to 6 bases, leaving 9 bases not matched to a gene. CDR3 length equals 15 residues. Here the CDR3 reads CATRGQGGGVNEQFF. In DNA form, the CDR3 reads TGTGCCACCAGGGGACAGGGCGGAGGTGTCAATGAGCAGTTCTTC.

This sequence joins TRBV20-1 and TRBJ2-5, with D hard to call. This CDR3 comprises 14 residues. In germline, CDR1 is DFQATT, CDR2 SNEGSKA (reference sequence). Trimming pared 2 bases from V and 1 base from J, leaving 11 bases between. The CDR3 nucleotides are TGCAGTGCTAGATCACTGGGGTTCCAAGAGACCCAGTACTTC. It codes for CSARSLGFQETQYF.

Worth noting for this clone: The junction shows a germline mismatch at one end, possibly a read error. The chain links TRBV6-4 to TRBJ2-2; 10 bases are a match to TRBD2. Looked up from germline, CDR1 is MRHNA and CDR2 is SNTAGT. The CDR3 spans 15 residues. As DNA, the CDR3 is TGTGCCGGCAGTGACGGAGCGGGAGGGCCCGGGGAGCTGTTTTTT. Protein: CAGSDGAGGPGELFF.

The chain has TRBV28 and TRBJ2-3; 11 bases agree with TRBD2. Trimming removed 2 bases from V and 1 base from J; junction bases left unmatched: 11. The CDR3 is 19 amino acids. Germline V gene sequence: CDR1 MDHEN, CDR2 SYDVKM. The CDR3 DNA reads TGTGCCAGCAGTTTAAGGGCTAGCGGGAGGACGGGCGGCACAGATACGCAGTATTTT. Protein product: CASSLRASGRTGGTDTQYF.

This chain uses TRBV20-1 with TRBJ2-7; 7 bases map to TRBD2. Germline CDR1 DFQATT, CDR2 SNEGSKA (reference sequence). V lost 0 bases, J lost 1 base, and 6 bases stayed unmatched. This CDR3 has 15 residues. This chain's CDR3 is CSARDPTGGSYEQYF. DNA for the CDR3: TGCAGTGCTAGAGATCCCACGGGAGGATCCTACGAGCAGTACTTC.

By share of the sample, this clone is medium-sized. The chain employs TRBV6-1 and TRBJ1-2, with D perhaps TRBD1 (6 bases). Germline CDR1 is MNHNS and CDR2 is SASEGT. Trimming took off 6 bases at V and 10 bases at J, with 15 bases between the two ends. The CDR3 has 12 residues. CDR3 in amino acids: CASRQGGKTYTF. CDR3 DNA sequence: TGTGCCAGCAGACAGGGAGGGAAGACCTACACCTTC.

In this sample, this clone is medium-sized. V gene TRBV6-1 combines with J gene TRBJ2-2; 8 positions agree with TRBD2. V shed 3 bases, J shed 3 bases, and the junction held 0 bases outside the gene matches. Germline V gives CDR1 MNHNS, CDR2 SASEGT. This CDR3 spans 14 amino acids. The CDR3 sequence: CASSDGGDTGELFF. CDR3 DNA sequence: TGTGCCAGCAGTGACGGGGGGGACACCGGGGAGCTGTTTTTT.

The chain combines TRBV30 with TRBJ1-1; possible D gene TRBD1, 5 bases. CDR1 is GTSNPN, CDR2 SVGIG, per germline (reference sequence). The CDR3 extends over 14 amino acids. Between the trimmed V and J ends, which lost 4 bases and 5 bases, there was a span of 17 bases. In nucleotides, the CDR3 is TGTGCCTGGACCCGAGCAGGGATAGGGACTGAAGCTTTCTTT. Translating it yields CAWTRAGIGTEAFF.

The chain has TRBV3-1 and TRBJ1-4; no clear D gene. Germline-derived CDR1 and CDR2 are LGHDT and YNNKEL (reference sequence). The CDR3 spans 14 residues. Trimming pared 1 base from V and 7 bases from J, leaving 10 bases between. For the CDR3, the DNA is TGTGCCAGCAGCCAAGGACTGACGATTGAAAAACTGTTTTTT. Amino acids: CASSQGLTIEKLFF.

The chain uses TRBV6-9 and TRBJ1-1; D is perhaps TRBD1 (6 bases). Germline CDR1 is MNHGY and CDR2 is SVAAGI. The V gene lost 3 bases and the J gene lost 5 bases, with 10 bases spanning the gap. CDR3 length equals 13 residues. The CDR3 sequence is CASSYGGRTEAFF. CDR3 in DNA: TGTGCCAGCAGTTACGGGGGGCGTACTGAAGCTTTCTTT.

This clone is judged medium-sized. The genes are TRBV5-4 and TRBJ2-3; D is unresolved. CDR1 and CDR2 (germline): SGHNT, YYREEE (reference sequence). The CDR3 length is 14 residues. The germline V and J ends were trimmed by 5 bases and 9 bases, with 19 bases remaining between them. In nucleotides, the CDR3 is TGTGCCAGCAGACGTGATGCAGAAAGTGTAACGCAGTATTTT. Translated: CASRRDAESVTQYF.

V and J are TRBV2 and TRBJ2-1; 11 nucleotides line up with TRBD2. The CDR3 length is 16 residues. Per the germline V gene, CDR1 is SNHLY and CDR2 is FYNNEI. V shed 5 bases and J 4 bases; nucleotides not matched to a gene: 7. The CDR3 here is CASSITGTSGYNEQFF. Here the CDR3 DNA reads TGTGCCAGCAGTATCACCGGGACTAGCGGTTACAATGAGCAGTTCTTC.

This chain connects TRBV5-1 to TRBJ2-1; D remains unclear. The CDR3 runs to 14 residues. Germline CDR1 and CDR2: SGHRS and YFSETQ. With 0 bases removed from V and 6 bases from J, the gap between germline ends came to 10 bases. The CDR3 sequence: CASSLGSPINEQFF. The CDR3 DNA reads as TGCGCCAGCAGCTTGGGGAGTCCTATCAATGAGCAGTTCTTC.

The chain carries TRBV5-8 and TRBJ2-2; 9 nucleotides line up with TRBD2. With 4 bases clipped from V and 3 bases from J, the junction kept 7 bases outside the gene matches. Germline loops: CDR1 SGHTS, CDR2 YDEGEE. The CDR3 contains 16 residues. The CDR3 nucleotides are TGTGCCAGCAGCAACATGGGCGGGAGGGACACCGGGGAGCTGTTTTTT. This translates into CASSNMGGRDTGELFF.

V and J are TRBV11-1 and TRBJ1-1; the match to TRBD1 covers 7 bases. V was clipped by 6 bases and J by 0 bases; unmatched bases: 10. Germline values: CDR1 SGHAT, CDR2 FQDESV (reference sequence). The CDR3 has 16 amino acids. The CDR3 bases are TGTGCCAGCAGTTCGGGACAGTCTCTTATGAACACTGAAGCTTTCTTT. It encodes CASSSGQSLMNTEAFF.

This rearrangement joins TRBV28 to TRBJ1-1; TRBD1 aligns across 7 bases. The germline V gene has CDR1 MDHEN and CDR2 SYDVKM. With 0 bases clipped from V and 6 bases from J, the junction kept 4 bases outside the gene matches. CDR3 size: 14 residues. CDR3 bases: TGTGCCAGCAGTTTATGGACAGGGCGCGCTGAAGCTTTCTTT. Translating gives CASSLWTGRAEAFF.